These T cell receptor beta chains were read from a single sample in a study of blood T cell repertoires in COVID-19. The repertoire was sequenced with immunoSEQ multiplex PCR; TCRdb's copy has only in-frame clones and lacks some. The sample holds 330,000 or so clones; 88% are singletons and the top ten take about 5%. Sequenced sample: PBMCs or T cells enriched from blood (not recorded which). The receptors were sampled from a man aged 30 to 45 who had recovered from COVID-19. CDR3s include the opening cysteine and the closing phenylalanine or tryptophan. D genes are given only for firm matches. Clone size is given for some rows only: seen once, a few or many times, or a class if the clone is expanded.

cdr3_aa: CASSEDQGWAGANVLTF
cdr3_nt: TGTGCCAGCAGCGAAGATCAGGGTTGGGCTGGGGCCAACGTCCTGACTTTC
v_call: TRBV3-1/TRBV3-2
clone_size: NA
j_call: TRBJ2-6
d_call: NA

cdr3_aa: CASSQERGRGEEKLFF
cdr3_nt: TGCGCCAGCAGCCAAGAGCGGGGACGGGGAGAGGAAAAACTGTTTTTT
v_call: TRBV4-1
clone_size: NA
j_call: TRBJ1-4
d_call: NA

cdr3_aa: CASSIGYRGAQPQHF
cdr3_nt: TGTGCCAGTAGTATAGGTTACAGGGGTGCTCAGCCCCAGCATTTT
v_call: TRBV19
clone_size: NA
j_call: TRBJ1-5
d_call: TRBD1

cdr3_aa: CASSPSGVHYEQYF
cdr3_nt: TGTGCCAGCAGTCCTAGCGGGGTCCACTACGAGCAGTACTTC
v_call: TRBV6-5
clone_size: NA
j_call: TRBJ2-7
d_call: TRBD2

cdr3_aa: CASSRGPQGTSGYTF
cdr3_nt: TGTGCCAGCAGCCGAGGCCCACAGGGGACGAGTGGCTACACCTTC
v_call: TRBV9
clone_size: NA
j_call: TRBJ1-2
d_call: TRBD1

cdr3_aa: CASRPGGEETQYF
cdr3_nt: TGTGCCAGCAGACCCGGGGGTGAAGAGACCCAGTACTTC
v_call: TRBV11-1
clone_size: NA
j_call: TRBJ2-5
d_call: NA

cdr3_aa: CASSPGTGRNQPQHF
cdr3_nt: TGTGCCAGCTCACCAGGGACAGGTCGCAATCAGCCCCAGCATTTT
v_call: TRBV18
clone_size: NA
j_call: TRBJ1-5
d_call: TRBD1

cdr3_aa: CASSYPGISDSPLHF
cdr3_nt: TGTGCCAGCAGTTACCCAGGGATTTCTGATTCACCCCTCCACTTT
v_call: TRBV6-6
clone_size: NA
j_call: TRBJ1-6
d_call: NA

cdr3_aa: CASSGSQGRNTEAFF
cdr3_nt: TGTGCCAGCAGTGGATCCCAGGGGAGGAACACTGAAGCTTTCTTT
v_call: TRBV25-1
clone_size: NA
j_call: TRBJ1-1
d_call: NA

cdr3_aa: CASSLYRRGQGEEETQYF
cdr3_nt: TGTGCCAGCAGTTTATATCGCCGGGGACAGGGGGAGGAGGAGACCCAGTACTTC
v_call: TRBV28
clone_size: NA
j_call: TRBJ2-5
d_call: TRBD1

cdr3_aa: CASSLGQGAETQYF
cdr3_nt: TGCGCCAGCAGTCTGGGACAGGGGGCAGAGACCCAGTACTTC
v_call: TRBV5-1
clone_size: NA
j_call: TRBJ2-5
d_call: TRBD1

cdr3_aa: CASRILLMNYGYTF
cdr3_nt: TGTGCCAGCAGGATTTTACTGATGAACTATGGCTACACCTTC
v_call: TRBV5-6
clone_size: NA
j_call: TRBJ1-2
d_call: NA

cdr3_aa: CASSWGGVGNSPLHF
cdr3_nt: TGTGCCAGCAGCTGGGGAGGAGTGGGAAATTCACCCCTCCACTTT
v_call: TRBV5-6
clone_size: NA
j_call: TRBJ1-6
d_call: NA

cdr3_aa: CASRWGENYNSPLHF
cdr3_nt: TGTGCCAGTAGATGGGGGGAGAACTATAATTCACCCCTCCACTTT
v_call: TRBV19
clone_size: NA
j_call: TRBJ1-6
d_call: NA

cdr3_aa: CASSRSDTGELFF
cdr3_nt: TGTGCCAGCTCCCGGTCCGACACCGGGGAGCTGTTTTTT
v_call: TRBV18
clone_size: NA
j_call: TRBJ2-2
d_call: NA

cdr3_aa: CAWSTGDSNQPQHF
cdr3_nt: TGTGCCTGGAGTACAGGGGATAGCAATCAGCCCCAGCATTTT
v_call: TRBV30
clone_size: few
j_call: TRBJ1-5
d_call: TRBD1

cdr3_aa: CASSEATDSGNTIYF
cdr3_nt: TGTGCCAGCAGTGAAGCGACTGACTCTGGAAACACCATATATTTT
v_call: TRBV2
clone_size: NA
j_call: TRBJ1-3
d_call: NA

cdr3_aa: CASSTDSGAYEQYF
cdr3_nt: TGTGCCAGCAGCACAGATTCAGGGGCCTACGAGCAGTACTTC
v_call: TRBV7-9
clone_size: NA
j_call: TRBJ2-7
d_call: NA

cdr3_aa: CASSQQDRGRGRRGYTF
cdr3_nt: TGTGCCAGCAGCCAACAGGACAGGGGGCGCGGCAGAAGAGGCTACACCTTC
v_call: TRBV7-8
clone_size: NA
j_call: TRBJ1-2
d_call: TRBD1

cdr3_aa: CASSGQGDYGYTF
cdr3_nt: TGCGCCAGCAGCGGACAGGGGGACTATGGCTACACCTTC
v_call: TRBV10-2
clone_size: NA
j_call: TRBJ1-2
d_call: TRBD1

cdr3_aa: CASSQDRGRGEKLFF
cdr3_nt: TGTGCCAGCAGCCAAGATAGGGGGCGCGGTGAAAAACTGTTTTTT
v_call: TRBV3-1/TRBV3-2
clone_size: once
j_call: TRBJ1-4
d_call: TRBD1

cdr3_aa: CASSQGQGGETQYF
cdr3_nt: TGTGCCAGCAGCCAGGGACAGGGAGGAGAGACCCAGTACTTC
v_call: TRBV3-1/TRBV3-2
clone_size: NA
j_call: TRBJ2-5
d_call: TRBD1